This TCR beta chain was captured by sequencing in a study of T-cell reconstitution after alpha-beta-depleted transplantation in children. V lost 6 bases, J lost 2 bases, and 13 bases lay in between. From germline, CDR1 is WSHSY and CDR2 SAAADI. This CDR3 is built from 14 residues. Preparation of the TCRbeta library involved a method that used unique molecular identifiers. TCRdb reprocessed the PCR reads with MiXCR, giving one entry per CDR3 protein. The table includes 610,000 or so distinct CDR3 sequences, approximately 30% detected once. In this sample, this clonotype turned up a few times. The origin of this receptor is a boy under two years old with Wiskott-Aldrich syndrome, due to receive a stem cell transplant. The chain is built from TRBV10-2 and TRBJ2-5, with D unresolved. Sequenced here: PBMCs, sampled before TCRalphabeta/CD19-depleted stem cell transplant. In DNA form, the CDR3 reads TGCGCCAGCAGCGAAGTTTCTGTTCAAGAGACCCAGTACTTC. Encoded protein: CASSEVSVQETQYF.